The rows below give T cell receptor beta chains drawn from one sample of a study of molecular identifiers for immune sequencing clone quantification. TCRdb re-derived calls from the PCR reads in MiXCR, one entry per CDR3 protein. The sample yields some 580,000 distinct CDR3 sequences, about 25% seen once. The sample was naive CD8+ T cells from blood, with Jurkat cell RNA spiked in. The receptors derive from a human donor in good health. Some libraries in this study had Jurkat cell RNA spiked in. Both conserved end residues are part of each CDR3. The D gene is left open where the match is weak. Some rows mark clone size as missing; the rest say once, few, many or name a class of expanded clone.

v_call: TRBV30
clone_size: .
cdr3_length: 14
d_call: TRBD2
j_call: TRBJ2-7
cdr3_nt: TGTGCCTGGAGTCTAATTAGCGGGATGCACAAGCAGTACTTC
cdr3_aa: CAWSLISGMHKQYF

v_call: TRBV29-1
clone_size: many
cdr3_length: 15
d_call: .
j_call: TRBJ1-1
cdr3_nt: TGCAGCGTTGTTGGCCCGCCGCCTATGAACACTGAAGCTTTCTTT
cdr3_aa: CSVVGPPPMNTEAFF

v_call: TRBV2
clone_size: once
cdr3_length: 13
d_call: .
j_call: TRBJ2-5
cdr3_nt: TGTGCCAGCAACGAGAGGCAGTTCTGGACCCAGTACTTC
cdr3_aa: CASNERQFWTQYF

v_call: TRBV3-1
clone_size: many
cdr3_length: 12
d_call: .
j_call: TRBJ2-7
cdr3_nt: TGTGCCAGCAGCCAGCTGCCTTACGAGCAGTACTTC
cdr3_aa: CASSQLPYEQYF

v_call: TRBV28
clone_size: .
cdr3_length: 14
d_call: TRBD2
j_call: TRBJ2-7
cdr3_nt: TGTGCCGCTACCGGGGGGGGGGACCCCTACGAGCAGTACTTC
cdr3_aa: CAATGGGDPYEQYF

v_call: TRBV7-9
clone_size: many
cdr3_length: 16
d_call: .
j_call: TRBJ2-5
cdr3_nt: TGTGCCAGCACCTACCCAGCAGAGCTACACCAAGAGACCCAGTACTTC
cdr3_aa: CASTYPAELHQETQYF

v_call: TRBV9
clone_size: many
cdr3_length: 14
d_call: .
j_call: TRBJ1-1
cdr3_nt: TGTGCCAGCAGCGTAGGGTCGGATCGGACTGAAGCTTTCTTT
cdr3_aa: CASSVGSDRTEAFF

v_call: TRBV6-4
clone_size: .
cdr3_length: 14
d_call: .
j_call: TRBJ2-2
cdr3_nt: TGTGCCAGCAGTGACACAGGGCGTCCCGGGGAGCTGTTTTTT
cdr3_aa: CASSDTGRPGELFF

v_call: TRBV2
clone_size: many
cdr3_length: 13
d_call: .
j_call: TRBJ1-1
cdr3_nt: TGTGCCAGCAGTGAATCGGGGAACACTGAAGCTTTCTTT
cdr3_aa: CASSESGNTEAFF

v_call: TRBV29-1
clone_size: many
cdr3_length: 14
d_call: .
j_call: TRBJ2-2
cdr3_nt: TGCAGCGCCGGGGACGAGTTTCGACCGCAGGAGCTGTTTTTT
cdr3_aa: CSAGDEFRPQELFF

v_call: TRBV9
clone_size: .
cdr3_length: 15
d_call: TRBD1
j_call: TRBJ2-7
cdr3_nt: TGTGCCAGCAGCGCCGGGACAGGTCCAGCCTACGAGCAGCACTTC
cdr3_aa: CASSAGTGPAYEQHF

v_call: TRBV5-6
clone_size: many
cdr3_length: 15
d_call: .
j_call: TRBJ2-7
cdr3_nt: TGTGCCAGCAGCGAACATACCGGGACTCTGTACGAGCAGTACTTC
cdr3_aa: CASSEHTGTLYEQYF

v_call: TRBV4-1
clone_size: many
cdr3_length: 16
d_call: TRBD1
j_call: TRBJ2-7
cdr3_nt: TGCGCCAGCAGCCAGGATCGATCTACAGGGGCGAGGGAGCAGTACTTC
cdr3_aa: CASSQDRSTGAREQYF

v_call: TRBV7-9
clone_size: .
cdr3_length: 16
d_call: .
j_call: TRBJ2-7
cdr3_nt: TGTGCCAGCAGCTCACAGCAGGGTTTGAAAGTCTACGAGCAGTACTTC
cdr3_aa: CASSSQQGLKVYEQYF

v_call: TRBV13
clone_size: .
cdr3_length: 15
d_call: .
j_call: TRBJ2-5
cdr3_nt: TGTGCCAGCGGCTTAGGAACAGGATATCAAGGGACCCAGTACTTC
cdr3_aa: CASGLGTGYQGTQYF

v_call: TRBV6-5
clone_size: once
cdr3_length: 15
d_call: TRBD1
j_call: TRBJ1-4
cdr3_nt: TGTGCCAGCAGTTACTCCGGGACAGGACGAGAAAGACTGTTTTTT
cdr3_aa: CASSYSGTGRERLFF

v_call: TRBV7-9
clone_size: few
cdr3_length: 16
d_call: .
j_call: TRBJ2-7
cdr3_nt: TGTGCCAGCAGCGCAGCTCATGGGGGCAGCACCTACGAGCAGTACTTC
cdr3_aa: CASSAAHGGSTYEQYF

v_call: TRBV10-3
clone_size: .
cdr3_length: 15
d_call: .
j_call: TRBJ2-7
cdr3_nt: TGTGCCATCACCCAAGGGAGGGGGGCTGTTGTCGAGCAGTACTTC
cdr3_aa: CAITQGRGAVVEQYF

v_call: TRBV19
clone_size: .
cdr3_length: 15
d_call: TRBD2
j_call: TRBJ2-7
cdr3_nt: TGTGCCAGTAGTATGACTAGCGGGAGACCCTACGAGCAGTACTTC
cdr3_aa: CASSMTSGRPYEQYF

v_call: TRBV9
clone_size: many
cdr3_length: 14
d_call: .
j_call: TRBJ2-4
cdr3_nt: TGTGCCAGCAGCGTAGATTACGGAGGAGTCATTCAGTACTTC
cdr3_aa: CASSVDYGGVIQYF

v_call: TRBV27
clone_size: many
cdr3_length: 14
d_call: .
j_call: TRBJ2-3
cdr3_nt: TGTGCCAGCAGTTTAAAGGGTAACACAGATACGCAGTATTTT
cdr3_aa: CASSLKGNTDTQYF

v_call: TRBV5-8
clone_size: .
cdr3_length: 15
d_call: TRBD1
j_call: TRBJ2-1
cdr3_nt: TGTGCCAGCAGCACAGGGACAGCCTCCTACAATGAGCAGTTCTTC
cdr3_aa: CASSTGTASYNEQFF

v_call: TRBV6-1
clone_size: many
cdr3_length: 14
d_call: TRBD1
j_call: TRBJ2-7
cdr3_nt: TGTGCCAGCAGTGACGTGGGACAGGGATACGAGCAGTACTTC
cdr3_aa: CASSDVGQGYEQYF

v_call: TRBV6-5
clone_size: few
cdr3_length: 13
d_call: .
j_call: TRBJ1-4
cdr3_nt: TGTGCCAGCAGTCATACAACTAATGAAAAACTGTTTTTT
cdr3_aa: CASSHTTNEKLFF

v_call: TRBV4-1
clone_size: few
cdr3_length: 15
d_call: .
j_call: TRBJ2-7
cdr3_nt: TGCGCCAGCAGCCAACCGGGACAACCACTCTACGAGCAGTACTTC
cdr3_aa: CASSQPGQPLYEQYF

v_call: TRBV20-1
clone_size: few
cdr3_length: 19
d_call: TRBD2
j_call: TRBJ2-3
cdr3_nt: TGCAGTGCCAACTTCGGACTAGCGGGAGGGCCTGTGTTTACAGATACGCAGTATTTT
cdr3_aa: CSANFGLAGGPVFTDTQYF

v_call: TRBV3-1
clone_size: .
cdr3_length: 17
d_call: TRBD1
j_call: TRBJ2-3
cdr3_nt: TGTGCCAGCAGCCAACCGACAGGGAAGGCCCCCACAGATACGCAGTATTTT
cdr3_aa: CASSQPTGKAPTDTQYF

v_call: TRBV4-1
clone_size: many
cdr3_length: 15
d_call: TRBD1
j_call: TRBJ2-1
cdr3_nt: TGCGCCAGCAGCCAGCAGGACAGGGAAAACAATGAGCAGTTCTTC
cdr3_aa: CASSQQDRENNEQFF

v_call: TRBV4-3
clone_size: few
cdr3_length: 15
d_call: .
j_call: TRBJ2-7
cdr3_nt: TGCGCCAGCAGCCAAGGTAGAGACAGGACCTACGAGCAGTACTTC
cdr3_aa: CASSQGRDRTYEQYF

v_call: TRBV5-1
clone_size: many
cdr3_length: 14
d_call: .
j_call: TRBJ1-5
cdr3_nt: TGCGCCAGCAGCTTGGAGGCAGGGGATCAGCCCCAGCATTTT
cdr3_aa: CASSLEAGDQPQHF

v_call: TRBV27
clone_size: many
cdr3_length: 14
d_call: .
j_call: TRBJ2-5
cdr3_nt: TGTGCCAGCAGTTCGCGGGGACCTCAAGAGACCCAGTACTTC
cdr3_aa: CASSSRGPQETQYF

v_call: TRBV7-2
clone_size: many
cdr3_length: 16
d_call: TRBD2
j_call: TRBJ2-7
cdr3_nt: TGTGCCAGCAGCGTCCAGCCGGGACTAGCGTCTTACGAGCAGTACTTC
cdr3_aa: CASSVQPGLASYEQYF

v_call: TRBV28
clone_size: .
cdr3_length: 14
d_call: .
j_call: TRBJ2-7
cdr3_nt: TGTGCCAGCAGTGGGAGTCCTGGGGCCTACGATCAGCACTTC
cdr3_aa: CASSGSPGAYDQHF

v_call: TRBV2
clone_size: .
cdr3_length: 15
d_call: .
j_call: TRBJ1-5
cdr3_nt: TGTGCCAGCCTGAGGAGGGGAGGGTCCAATCAGCCCCAGCATTTT
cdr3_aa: CASLRRGGSNQPQHF

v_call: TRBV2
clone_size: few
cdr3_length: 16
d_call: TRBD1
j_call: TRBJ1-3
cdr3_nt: TGTGCCACCTACACCGGGACAGCCGACTCTGGAAACACCATATATTTT
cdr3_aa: CATYTGTADSGNTIYF

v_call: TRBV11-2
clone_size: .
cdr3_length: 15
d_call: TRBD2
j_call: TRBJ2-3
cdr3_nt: TGTGCCAGCAGCTATAGCGGGGGGGCCGCAGATACGCAGTATTTT
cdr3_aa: CASSYSGGAADTQYF

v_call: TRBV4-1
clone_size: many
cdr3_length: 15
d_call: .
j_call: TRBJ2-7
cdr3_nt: TGCGCCAGCAGCCAAGCCCTAGCGCTTAACTACGAGCAGTACTTC
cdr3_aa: CASSQALALNYEQYF

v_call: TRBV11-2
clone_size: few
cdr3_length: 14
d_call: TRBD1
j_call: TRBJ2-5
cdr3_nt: TGTGCCAGCAGCTGGACAGGGAACGAAGAGACCCAGTACTTC
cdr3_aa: CASSWTGNEETQYF

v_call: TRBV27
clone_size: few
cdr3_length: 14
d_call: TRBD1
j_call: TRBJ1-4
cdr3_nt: TGTGCCAGCAGATCAGGGGGCAGCTTTGAAAAACTGTTTTTT
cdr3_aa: CASRSGGSFEKLFF

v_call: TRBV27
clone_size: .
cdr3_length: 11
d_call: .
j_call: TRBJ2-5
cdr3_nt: TGTGCCAGCAGTTTCGGAGAGACCCGGTACTTC
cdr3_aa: CASSFGETRYF

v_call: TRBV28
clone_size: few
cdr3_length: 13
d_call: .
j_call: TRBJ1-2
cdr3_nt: TGTGCCAGCAGTTTACTATTTGGGTATGGCTACACCTTC
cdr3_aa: CASSLLFGYGYTF